Sequencing of this T cell receptor beta chain was carried out in a study of response to subunit inactivated influenza vaccine. V gave up 2 bases and J gave up 5 bases, with 12 bases separating them. The CDR3 runs 14 residues. Germline-derived CDR1 and CDR2 are MNHEY and SVGAGI. One entry per CDR3 protein, called by TCRdb with MiXCR from the RT-PCR reads. The sample holds around 500,000 distinct CDR3 sequences, approximately 11% seen once. This sequence originates from a man aged 50-60 years who received an inactivated influenza vaccine. Sequenced material: PBMCs from blood, taken 40 to 50 days after vaccination. The chain employs TRBV6-5 and TRBJ2-5; unclear D gene. CDR3 region: CASSYPSRLETQYF. In DNA, the CDR3 is TGTGCCAGCAGTTACCCCTCCCGTCTTGAGACCCAGTACTTC.